A selection of T cell receptor beta chains follows, all from one sample in a study of blood T cell repertoires in COVID-19. Measured with immunoSEQ multiplex PCR; TCRdb has only the in-frame clones, and not every one. Of some 520,000 clones in the sample, 89% were seen once. The sequenced material came from peripheral blood. Receptor source: a man between 18 and 29 years old with COVID-19, enrolled during active disease. CDR3s include the opening cysteine and the closing phenylalanine or tryptophan. Fields, in order: clone size, V gene, J gene, D gene, CDR3 protein, CDR3 DNA. A D gene is named only where the DNA matches it firmly. Some rows have no size entry. The others give once, few or many, or a class for an expanded clone.

size: once
V: TRBV5-5
J: TRBJ1-4
D: TRBD1
CDR3: CASSTRQGTNEKLFF
DNA: TGTGCCAGCAGCACGCGACAGGGGACTAATGAAAAACTGTTTTTT

size: .
V: TRBV5-1
J: TRBJ1-1
D: .
CDR3: CASSLVGVNTEAFF
DNA: TGCGCCAGCAGCTTGGTAGGGGTGAACACTGAAGCTTTCTTT

size: .
V: TRBV7-2
J: TRBJ1-1
D: TRBD1
CDR3: CASSLSGDRRNTEAFF
DNA: TGTGCCAGCAGCTTATCGGGGGACAGGAGAAACACTGAAGCTTTCTTT

size: .
V: TRBV4-1
J: TRBJ2-1
D: .
CDR3: CASSQDAGSSYNEQFF
DNA: TGCGCCAGCAGCCAAGATGCGGGGAGCTCCTACAATGAGCAGTTCTTC

size: once
V: TRBV5-8
J: TRBJ2-7
D: .
CDR3: CASSSPRDPRGEQYF
DNA: TGTGCCAGCAGCAGTCCCCGCGATCCTCGGGGTGAGCAGTACTTC

size: .
V: TRBV11-2
J: TRBJ2-3
D: TRBD2
CDR3: CASSYIAGVGSDTQYF
DNA: TGTGCCAGCAGCTATATAGCGGGGGTAGGGTCGGATACGCAGTATTTT

size: .
V: TRBV12-5
J: TRBJ2-6
D: .
CDR3: CASGFVLRQARSGANVLTF
DNA: TGTGCTAGTGGTTTTGTTCTAAGGCAGGCCCGCTCTGGGGCCAACGTCCTGACTTTC

size: .
V: TRBV5-1
J: TRBJ2-7
D: TRBD1
CDR3: CASSLAGTVSYEQYF
DNA: TGCGCCAGCAGCTTGGCCGGGACAGTCTCCTACGAGCAGTACTTC

size: .
V: TRBV29-1
J: TRBJ2-1
D: .
CDR3: CSGELSSYNEQFF
DNA: TGCAGCGGGGAGCTTAGCTCCTACAATGAGCAGTTCTTC

size: .
V: TRBV5-1
J: TRBJ2-7
D: .
CDR3: CASSLADPHRDEQYF
DNA: TGCGCCAGCAGCTTGGCCGACCCCCATCGGGACGAGCAGTACTTC

size: once
V: TRBV6-5
J: TRBJ2-1
D: .
CDR3: CAARGNEQFF
DNA: TGTGCTGCCCGGGGGAATGAGCAGTTCTTC

size: .
V: TRBV11-2
J: TRBJ1-3
D: .
CDR3: CASSLDSSGNTIYF
DNA: TGTGCCAGCAGTTTGGACAGCTCTGGAAACACCATATATTTT

size: few
V: TRBV2
J: TRBJ1-2
D: .
CDR3: CASSEDRQLYGYTF
DNA: TGTGCCAGCAGTGAAGATAGACAGCTCTATGGCTACACCTTC

size: .
V: TRBV11-2
J: TRBJ1-4
D: .
CDR3: CASSLGGRGYEKLFF
DNA: TGTGCCAGCAGCTTAGGGGGAAGGGGTTATGAAAAACTGTTTTTT

size: .
V: TRBV7-9
J: TRBJ1-3
D: TRBD1
CDR3: CASSRDRSSGNTIYF
DNA: TGTGCCAGCAGCCGGGACAGAAGCTCTGGAAACACCATATATTTT

size: .
V: TRBV11-1
J: TRBJ2-4
D: TRBD2
CDR3: CASSFGREWDIQYF
DNA: TGTGCCAGCAGCTTCGGGCGGGAGTGGGACATTCAGTACTTC

size: .
V: TRBV7-9
J: TRBJ2-3
D: .
CDR3: CASSSYTDTQYF
DNA: TGTGCCAGCAGCTCTTACACAGATACGCAGTATTTT

size: .
V: TRBV5-4
J: TRBJ2-7
D: .
CDR3: CASSPVGELAATYEQYF
DNA: TGTGCCAGCAGCCCCGTGGGTGAACTAGCCGCCACCTACGAGCAGTACTTC

size: .
V: TRBV19
J: TRBJ2-1
D: TRBD2
CDR3: CASRKREYSNEQFF
DNA: TGTGCCAGTAGGAAGCGGGAGTACAGCAATGAGCAGTTCTTC

size: .
V: TRBV27
J: TRBJ2-3
D: .
CDR3: CASSSRTLPSTDTQYF
DNA: TGTGCCAGCAGTTCGAGAACTTTACCTAGCACAGATACGCAGTATTTT

size: once
V: TRBV7-2
J: TRBJ2-6
D: TRBD1
CDR3: CASSSGGSGANVLTF
DNA: TGTGCCAGCAGCTCAGGGGGTTCTGGGGCCAACGTCCTGACTTTC

size: .
V: TRBV9
J: TRBJ1-2
D: TRBD1
CDR3: CASSVEGASWNGYTF
DNA: TGTGCCAGCAGCGTAGAGGGGGCCAGCTGGAATGGCTACACCTTC

size: .
V: TRBV9
J: TRBJ2-1
D: TRBD2
CDR3: CASSVEGLAGGEQFF
DNA: TGTGCCAGCAGCGTAGAGGGACTAGCGGGAGGTGAGCAGTTCTTC

size: .
V: TRBV29-1
J: TRBJ1-1
D: .
CDR3: CSAADMQGIGTEAFF
DNA: TGCAGCGCGGCCGACATGCAGGGAATTGGAACTGAAGCTTTCTTT

size: .
V: TRBV5-4
J: TRBJ2-3
D: TRBD2
CDR3: CASSRTSGGTDTQYF
DNA: TGTGCCAGCAGCCGGACTAGCGGGGGCACAGATACGCAGTATTTT

size: .
V: TRBV7-6
J: TRBJ2-1
D: TRBD2
CDR3: CASSHRLAGDEQFF
DNA: TGTGCCAGCAGCCACCGACTAGCGGGAGATGAGCAGTTCTTC

size: .
V: TRBV27
J: TRBJ2-7
D: TRBD1
CDR3: CASAGGGQARNYEQYF
DNA: TGTGCCAGCGCTGGAGGCGGACAGGCACGCAACTACGAGCAGTACTTC

size: .
V: TRBV5-1
J: TRBJ2-7
D: .
CDR3: CASSSGLLYEQYF
DNA: TGCGCCAGCAGCTCCGGACTACTCTACGAGCAGTACTTC

size: .
V: TRBV9
J: TRBJ2-5
D: .
CDR3: CASSVGWGSGDQETQYF
DNA: TGTGCCAGCAGCGTGGGGTGGGGTAGCGGTGACCAAGAGACCCAGTACTTC

size: .
V: TRBV27
J: TRBJ1-2
D: TRBD1
CDR3: CASSLSYGTGSGYTF
DNA: TGTGCCAGCAGTCTATCCTACGGGACAGGGAGTGGCTACACCTTC

size: .
V: TRBV6-5
J: TRBJ2-7
D: .
CDR3: CASARGPTYEQYF
DNA: TGTGCCAGCGCGCGGGGGCCAACCTACGAGCAGTACTTC

size: .
V: TRBV27
J: TRBJ2-5
D: TRBD1
CDR3: CASSPLTGTGDETQYF
DNA: TGTGCCAGCAGTCCATTAACCGGGACAGGGGATGAGACCCAGTACTTC

size: .
V: TRBV7-6
J: TRBJ1-6
D: TRBD1
CDR3: CASRRDSNSPLHF
DNA: TGTGCCAGCAGAAGGGACAGTAATTCACCCCTCCACTTT

size: .
V: TRBV11-3
J: TRBJ2-1
D: TRBD1
CDR3: CASRLEQGADNHEQFF
DNA: TGTGCCAGCAGACTAGAACAGGGGGCGGATAACCATGAGCAGTTCTTC

size: .
V: TRBV5-1
J: TRBJ1-2
D: .
CDR3: CASSAGNSNYGYTF
DNA: TGCGCCAGCTCCGCAGGCAATTCTAACTATGGCTACACCTTC

size: .
V: TRBV12-3/TRBV12-4
J: TRBJ1-2
D: .
CDR3: CASSPMEVYGYTF
DNA: TGTGCCAGCAGTCCCATGGAGGTCTATGGCTACACCTTC

size: .
V: TRBV23-1
J: TRBJ1-3
D: .
CDR3: CASSQFYRGYTIYF
DNA: TGCGCCAGCAGTCAATTTTATAGGGGATACACCATATATTTT

size: .
V: TRBV3-1/TRBV3-2
J: TRBJ2-3
D: TRBD1
CDR3: CASSQVGGRVGPGTQYF
DNA: TGTGCCAGCAGCCAAGTAGGGGGCAGGGTAGGGCCTGGAACGCAGTATTTT

size: .
V: TRBV27
J: TRBJ2-7
D: .
CDR3: CASSSRESSYEQYF
DNA: TGTGCCAGCAGTTCGAGGGAAAGCTCCTACGAGCAGTACTTC